A single sample is the source of the 14 T cell receptor beta chains below, sequenced in a study of cytomegalovirus exposure and HLA in healthy donors. PCR was performed using 60 Vbeta and 13 Jbeta primers. Sequencing was performed with immunoSEQ multiplex PCR; in TCRdb, only in-frame clones are kept and a portion is missing. Of under 200,000 clones in the sample, approximately 86% were seen once. The specimen was PBMCs. The receptors were gathered from a woman aged 18-35 years in good health and CMV-seronegative.

The chain is built from TRBV10-3 and TRBJ2-3; D not resolved. The CDR3 sequence is 14 residues long. Between the trimmed V and J ends, which lost 6 bases and 1 base, there was a span of 11 bases. CDR1 is ENHRY, CDR2 SYGVKD, per germline. The CDR3 spells CAIRSKLGTDTQYF. The CDR3 DNA follows: TGTGCCATCAGGTCCAAGCTCGGCACAGATACGCAGTATTTT.

The chain is built from TRBV28 and TRBJ1-6, with D hard to call. This CDR3 comprises 16 residues. Germline lookup yields CDR1 MDHEN and CDR2 SYDVKM. With 3 bases removed from V and 0 bases from J, the gap between germline ends came to 9 bases. The CDR3 is CASSFHSSSYNSPLHF. The CDR3 coding sequence is TGTGCCAGCAGTTTCCACAGTAGCTCCTATAATTCACCCCTCCACTTT.

The chain links TRBV7-2 to TRBJ1-5; TRBD1 aligns across 11 bases. With V trimmed by 6 bases and J by 4 bases, 5 bases remained unmatched. The V gene's germline CDR1 is SGHTA and CDR2 FQGNSA. CDR3 length: 15 amino acids. CDR3 in DNA: TGTGCCAGCAGGACCGGGACAGGGGGGAATCAGCCCCAGCATTTT. Translated, it gives CASRTGTGGNQPQHF.

The V gene is TRBV10-3, the J gene TRBJ1-2; D uncertain. This CDR3 region has 15 residues. V was trimmed by 0 bases and J by 8 bases, leaving 16 bases between them. Germline values: CDR1 ENHRY, CDR2 SYGVKD. The CDR3 is CAISESGAEGYGYTF. Written as DNA, the CDR3 is TGTGCCATCAGTGAGTCGGGAGCAGAGGGCTACGGCTACACCTTC.

Note on this clone: This CDR3 is also generated by other DNA sequences in the sample. The V call is TRBV6-5, the J call TRBJ2-1; 7 nucleotides align to TRBD1. The length of the CDR3 is 14 residues. V dropped 6 bases and J dropped 8; count of bases not matched to a gene: 10. CDR1 is MNHEY and CDR2 is SVGAGI in the germline V gene. Here the CDR3 reads CASSSAGGGDEQFF. DNA for the CDR3: TGTGCCAGCAGCTCGGCAGGGGGTGGCGATGAGCAGTTCTTC.

The rearrangement links TRBV5-4 to TRBJ2-1; TRBD1 aligns across 9 bases. The trim removed 3 bases at V and 5 bases at J, leaving 3 bases unmatched. This CDR3 contains 14 residues. The germline V gene has CDR1 SGHNT and CDR2 YYREEE (reference sequence). The CDR3 loop reads CASSSQGADNEQFF. CDR3 bases: TGTGCCAGCAGCTCACAGGGGGCGGACAATGAGCAGTTCTTC.

DNA for the CDR3: TGTGCCAGTATCCGAGGTGGTCGCTGCCAGCCCCAGCATTTT. Residues: CASIRGGRCQPQHF. The chain employs TRBV19 and TRBJ1-5, with D unclear. V shed 7 bases and J shed 7 bases, with 17 bases lying between them. CDR3 length equals 14 residues. Germline CDR1 LNHDA, CDR2 SQIVND (reference sequence).

V gene TRBV6-4 combines with J gene TRBJ1-2; 11 bases are a match to TRBD1. V was clipped by 0 bases and J by 4 bases; unmatched bases: 4. The CDR3 totals 16 residues. CDR1 and CDR2 from the germline V gene are MRHNA and SNTAGT. The CDR3 here is CASSDSGQGERYGYTF. The CDR3 DNA is TGTGCCAGCAGTGACTCGGGACAGGGGGAACGCTATGGCTACACCTTC.

V is TRBV27 and J is TRBJ2-7, with 11 bases that match TRBD2. The ends lost 7 bases at V and 3 bases at J; junction bases unmatched: 5. Germline CDR1 is MNHEY and CDR2 is SMNVEV (reference sequence). There are 14 residues in the CDR3. The chain's CDR3 is CASKRGLADYEQYF. The CDR3 DNA reads as TGTGCCAGCAAAAGGGGACTAGCGGACTACGAGCAGTACTTC.

V and J are TRBV18 and TRBJ2-7; tentatively, D is TRBD1 (5 bases). This CDR3 is 17 amino acids long. Per germline, CDR1 KGHSH and CDR2 LQKENI. The V gene lost 3 bases and the J gene lost 2 bases, with 20 bases spanning the gap. CDR3 nucleotides: TGTGCCAGCTCACCGATGACAGCCCTCGTAAAGACCTACGAGCAGTACTTC. Translating gives CASSPMTALVKTYEQYF.

The chain uses TRBV12-5 and TRBJ2-1, with D hard to call. The CDR3 loop spans 16 amino acids. Trimming took 3 bases from V and 0 from J, leaving 12 bases between them. The germline V gene encodes CDR1 LGHNT and CDR2 FRNRAP. The CDR3 protein is CASGFVLGPSYNEQFF. Here the CDR3 DNA reads TGTGCTAGTGGTTTCGTGCTCGGTCCCTCCTACAATGAGCAGTTCTTC.

This clone was seen many times. V is TRBV15 and J is TRBJ2-1, with TRBD1 identical over 11 bases. The CDR3 runs 15 residues. From germline, CDR1 is LNHNV and CDR2 YYDKDF (reference sequence). The J segment lost 3 bases and the V segment lost 5 bases, leaving 3 bases of the junction unmatched. This chain's CDR3 is CATSSGTGGYNEQFF. In DNA, the CDR3 is TGTGCCACCAGCTCCGGGACAGGGGGCTACAATGAGCAGTTCTTC.

V usage is TRBV28 and J usage is TRBJ2-1, with a possible D match to TRBD2 (5 bases). This CDR3 contains 14 residues. Germline CDR1 reads MDHEN; CDR2 reads SYDVKM. Trimming stripped 6 bases from V and 1 base from J, with 10 bases between. For the CDR3, the DNA is TGTGCCAGCAGCACCGAGCGGTCCTACAATGAGCAGTTCTTC. Residues: CASSTERSYNEQFF.

The count of this clone is one. The chain recombines TRBV7-2 with TRBJ1-2, with D tentatively TRBD1 (5 bases). V was pared by 5 bases and J by 8 bases, with 15 bases between. This CDR3 is built from 13 residues. Germline V CDR1 and CDR2: SGHTA, FQGNSA. The CDR3 region is CASSTVRGEGYTF. The CDR3 coding sequence is TGTGCCAGCAGCACAGTAAGGGGTGAAGGCTACACCTTC.